Listed here are 24 T cell receptor beta chains from one sample, sequenced in a study of human T cells and chemical hapten exposure. Via MiXCR, TCRdb re-called the RACE reads, giving one row per CDR3 protein. Counted here are 62,000 or so distinct CDR3 sequences, roughly 9.8% occurring once; the ten biggest clones make up approximately 4.7%. Time point specified: pre-sensitization, week 0. Noted treatment: therapeutic diphenylcyclopropenone sensitization with weekly scalp DPC. The sample consisted of whole blood, taken in connection with sensitization to the hapten diphenylcyclopropenone (DPC). The receptor set was obtained from a woman aged 45-65 years with alopecia areata. Some clones in this sample may be carry-over from other donors' samples.

The V gene is TRBV12-3 or TRBV12-4, the J gene TRBJ2-7, with D perhaps TRBD2 (5 bases). This CDR3 has 14 amino acids. V lost 8 bases to trimming and J lost 2 bases, with 16 bases between them. CDR3 protein: CASGLQVGAYEQYF. The CDR3 DNA sequence: TGTGCCAGCGGCCTCCAGGTGGGAGCCTACGAGCAGTACTTC.

Ten or more counts support this clonotype. The V call is TRBV5-4, the J call TRBJ2-7; tentative D call: TRBD1 (5 bases). Germline V gives CDR1 SGHNT, CDR2 YYREEE (reference sequence). The V gene lost 2 bases and the J gene lost 2 bases, with 8 bases spanning the gap. The CDR3 contains 13 residues. The CDR3 sequence: CASSLQETYEQYF. DNA of the CDR3: TGTGCCAGCAGCTTACAGGAGACCTACGAGCAGTACTTC.

The V call is TRBV5-4, the J call TRBJ1-3; 7 bases line up with TRBD1. With V trimmed by 0 bases and J by 1 base, 4 bases remained unmatched. The CDR3 covers 16 residues. Germline V lookup: CDR1 SGHNT, CDR2 YYREEE (reference sequence). The chain's CDR3 is CASSLVGTASGNTIYF. CDR3 bases: TGTGCCAGCAGCTTGGTCGGGACAGCTTCTGGAAACACCATATATTTT.

There are many counts of this clonotype. The chain carries TRBV3-1 and TRBJ2-7, with 9 bases lining up with TRBD2. The CDR3 extends over 15 amino acids. The trim removed 4 bases at V and 1 base at J, leaving 5 bases unmatched. Looked up from germline, CDR1 is LGHDT and CDR2 is YNNKEL (reference sequence). The CDR3 nucleotides read TGTGCCAGCAGCCCCCTAGCGGGACGATCCTACGAGCAGTACTTC. Encoded protein: CASSPLAGRSYEQYF.

This sequence joins TRBV4-1 and TRBJ2-7, with TRBD2 matching over 9 bases. The CDR3 contains 15 residues. V lost 0 bases, J lost 2 bases, and 2 bases stayed unmatched. In germline, CDR1 is MGHRA, CDR2 YSYEKL. The DNA for the CDR3 is TGCGCCAGCAGCCAAGATGCTAGCGGGGCCTACGAGCAGTACTTC. This sequence encodes CASSQDASGAYEQYF.

The CDR3 sequence is CASSPGGDGETQYF. In DNA form, the CDR3 reads TGTGCCAGCAGCCCCGGGGGGGACGGTGAGACCCAGTACTTC. This chain links TRBV9 with TRBJ2-5; 8 bases match TRBD2. J lost 5 bases, V lost 4 bases, and 7 bases had no gene match. CDR3 size: 14 residues. CDR1 is SGDLS, CDR2 YYNGEE, per germline.

The chain is built from TRBV20-1 and TRBJ1-5, with TRBD1 matching over 7 bases. The CDR3 runs to 14 residues. V gave up 1 base and J gave up 7 bases; unmatched junction bases: 7. Germline CDR1 is DFQATT and CDR2 is SNEGSKA (reference sequence). The CDR3 DNA is TGCAGTGCTAGAGGGAGCACAGGGGTCCAGCCCCAGCATTTT. Translation: CSARGSTGVQPQHF.

This clonotype was observed at least ten times. The chain couples TRBV7-8 to TRBJ2-7; D gene ambiguous. Between the trimmed V and J ends, which lost 6 bases and 2 bases, there was a span of 26 bases. Looked up from germline, CDR1 is SGHVS and CDR2 is FQNEAQ. The CDR3 has 18 amino acids. The CDR3 reads CASRLASLGQRKTYEQYF. Written as DNA, the CDR3 is TGTGCCAGCAGGCTGGCGTCCCTAGGGCAACGGAAAACCTACGAGCAGTACTTC.

The sample holds many counts of this clonotype. V usage is TRBV6-2 or TRBV6-3 and J usage is TRBJ2-4, with D perhaps being TRBD1 or TRBD2 (6 bases each). Germline assignment: CDR1 MNHEY and CDR2 SVGEGT. CDR3 size: 15 residues. Between the trimmed V and J ends, which lost 0 bases and 5 bases, there was a span of 11 bases. The CDR3, as DNA: TGTGCCAGCAGTTACTCGAGGGGGGTCGAAAACATTCAGTACTTC. Its translation is CASSYSRGVENIQYF.

The chain couples TRBV7-6 to TRBJ2-1; D is unclear. Trimming cost V 2 bases and J 3 bases, with 11 bases left between them. Germline CDR1 SGHVS, CDR2 FNYEAQ. The CDR3 length is 15 residues. CDR3 nucleotide sequence: TGTGCCAGCAGCTTACGCGTGGAGTTCTACAATGAGCAGTTCTTC. Translation: CASSLRVEFYNEQFF.

The V call is TRBV7-6, the J call TRBJ1-6; D uncertain. V dropped 1 base and J dropped 5 bases, with 9 bases sitting between them. The CDR3 runs to 15 residues. Germline assignment: CDR1 SGHVS and CDR2 FNYEAQ. The CDR3: CASSLGPDNNSPLHF. CDR3 DNA sequence: TGTGCCAGCAGCTTAGGCCCAGATAATAATTCACCCCTCCACTTT.

In its sample, this clonotype was seen many times. The chain links TRBV5-5 to TRBJ2-4, with D uncertain. The CDR3 extends over 13 amino acids. Germline assignment: CDR1 SGHKS and CDR2 YYEKEE (reference sequence). Trimming took 6 bases from V and 0 from J, leaving 7 bases between them. The CDR3 nucleotides read TGTGCCAGCAATGGGGTAGCCAAAAACATTCAGTACTTC. Protein: CASNGVAKNIQYF.

This clonotype was seen a few times. The chain is built from TRBV2 and TRBJ1-6; D is undetermined. The CDR3 has 13 amino acids. Germline V lookup: CDR1 SNHLY, CDR2 FYNNEI. V was trimmed by 8 bases and J by 10 bases, leaving 15 bases between them. The CDR3 protein is CASSPASGSPLHF. As DNA, the CDR3 is TGTGCCAGCTCCCCGGCTAGCGGGTCACCCCTCCACTTT.

The rearrangement uses TRBV27 and TRBJ2-1; TRBD1 agrees at 10 bases. Germline V gives CDR1 MNHEY, CDR2 SMNVEV (reference sequence). V shed 7 bases, J shed 9 bases, and the junction held 6 bases outside the gene matches. The CDR3 is 13 amino acids. CDR3 nucleotides: TGTGCCAGCACCGGACAGGGGGGTTTTGAGCAGTTCTTC. This codes for CASTGQGGFEQFF.

This clonotype occurred many times. The V gene is TRBV29-1, the J gene TRBJ2-1; the D is unclear. The CDR3 runs to 9 residues. The V end was cut by 6 bases, the J end by 6 bases, with 3 bases between. Germline V CDR1 and CDR2: SQVTM, ANQGSEA. CDR3 region: CSVPNEQFF. CDR3 nucleotide sequence: TGCAGCGTCCCCAATGAGCAGTTCTTC.

This clonotype was detected ten times or more. This chain joins TRBV29-1 and TRBJ2-1, with D possibly TRBD2 on 5 matching bases. V was trimmed by 2 bases and J by 8 bases, leaving 16 bases between them. CDR3 length: 14 residues. The V gene's germline CDR1 is SQVTM and CDR2 ANQGSEA. CDR3 sequence reads: CSVEKRGGRDEQFF. The CDR3 DNA is TGCAGCGTTGAAAAGCGCGGAGGCCGAGATGAGCAGTTCTTC.

This clonotype showed up many times. The chain is built from TRBV7-8 and TRBJ1-4; maybe TRBD1 (5 bases). Trimming stripped 3 bases from V and 8 bases from J, with 10 bases between. Germline assignment: CDR1 SGHVS and CDR2 FQNEAQ. The CDR3 contains 13 residues. CDR3 protein: CASSLGLREKLFF. CDR3 bases: TGTGCCAGCAGCTTGGGACTTCGGGAAAAACTGTTTTTT.

The chain couples TRBV24-1 to TRBJ2-5, with TRBD1 matching 9 bases. The germline gives CDR1 KGHDR, CDR2 SFDVKD. The V segment lost 9 bases and the J segment 1 base; nucleotides outside the gene matches: 2. This CDR3 contains 13 residues. The CDR3 nucleotides read TGTGCCACCGCGGACAGGGGCCAAGAGACCCAGTACTTC. It is translated as CATADRGQETQYF.

The table lists this clonotype with a few counts. The chain combines TRBV12-3 or TRBV12-4 with TRBJ1-4; the D is unclear. CDR3 size: 16 residues. Trimming removed 2 bases from V and 3 bases from J, with 13 bases in between. CDR3 residues: CASSLSGRPPNEKLFF. In DNA, the CDR3 is TGTGCCAGCAGTTTATCGGGTCGGCCCCCTAATGAAAAACTGTTTTTT.

This clonotype was detected only a few times. This chain uses TRBV28 with TRBJ2-5; 8 nucleotides agree with TRBD1. Unmatched junction bases numbered 11, after V lost 5 bases and J lost 3 bases. Germline-derived CDR1 and CDR2 are MDHEN and SYDVKM. The CDR3 extends over 16 amino acids. The CDR3 region has the DNA TGTGCCAGCAGTAACCCTTCCCACAGGGGGAAAGAGACCCAGTACTTC. Residues: CASSNPSHRGKETQYF.

This clonotype was seen more than once but under ten times. V usage is TRBV6-2 or TRBV6-3 and J usage is TRBJ2-6; maybe TRBD1 (6 bases). Germline CDR1 reads MNHEY; CDR2 reads SVGEGT. There are 17 residues in the CDR3. The germline V and J ends were trimmed by 4 bases and 2 bases, with 15 bases remaining between them. The CDR3 sequence is CASSFGQGLAGANVLTF. CDR3 coding DNA: TGTGCCAGCAGTTTTGGGCAGGGGCTTGCTGGGGCCAACGTCCTGACTTTC.

The sample holds many counts of this clonotype. The chain recombines TRBV6-5 with TRBJ1-2, with 9 bases fitting TRBD1. The CDR3 totals 16 residues. Germline CDR1 is MNHEY and CDR2 is SVGAGI. The V gene end was trimmed by 6 bases and the J gene end by 7 bases; junction bases not matched to a gene: 15. The DNA for the CDR3 is TGTGCCAGCAGACTGGGGACAGGGCGATATCTTGCTGGCTACACCTTC. This encodes CASRLGTGRYLAGYTF.

This rearrangement joins TRBV7-2 to TRBJ2-5; D perhaps matches TRBD1 (6 bases). The ends were cut back, 0 bases at V and 2 bases at J, with 7 bases in the middle. The CDR3 runs to 14 residues. Germline CDR1 and CDR2: SGHTA and FQGNSA. CDR3 coding DNA: TGTGCCAGCAGCTTAGCTGGACAGCAAGAGACCCAGTACTTC. Protein sequence: CASSLAGQQETQYF.

This clonotype was counted a few times. This chain links TRBV25-1 with TRBJ1-6, with TRBD1 matching over 10 bases. V lost 7 bases and J lost 9; bases outside the gene matches: 3. Germline CDR1 MGHDK, CDR2 SYGVNS. CDR3 length equals 13 residues. The CDR3 DNA reads TGTGCCAGCACGGGGACAGGGGCTTCACCCCTCCACTTT. Protein sequence: CASTGTGASPLHF.